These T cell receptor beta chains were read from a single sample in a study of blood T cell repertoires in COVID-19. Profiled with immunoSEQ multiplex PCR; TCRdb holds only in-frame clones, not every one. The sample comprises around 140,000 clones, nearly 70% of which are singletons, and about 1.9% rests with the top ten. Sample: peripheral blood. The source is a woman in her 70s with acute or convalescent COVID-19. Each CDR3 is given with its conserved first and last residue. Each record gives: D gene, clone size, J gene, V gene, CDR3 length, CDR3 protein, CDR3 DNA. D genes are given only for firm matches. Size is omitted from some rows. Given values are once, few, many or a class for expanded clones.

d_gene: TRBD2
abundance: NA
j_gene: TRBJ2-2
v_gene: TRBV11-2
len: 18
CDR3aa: CASSFSSVSSGGTGELFF
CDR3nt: TGTGCCAGCAGCTTTAGTTCGGTCTCTAGCGGAGGCACCGGGGAGCTGTTTTTT

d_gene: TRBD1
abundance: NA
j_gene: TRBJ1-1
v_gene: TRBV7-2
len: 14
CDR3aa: CASSLDRGEAEAFF
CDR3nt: TGTGCCAGCAGCCTAGACAGGGGAGAGGCTGAAGCTTTCTTT

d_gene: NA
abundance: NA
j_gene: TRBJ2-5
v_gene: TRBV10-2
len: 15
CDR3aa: CASSEAGGLGETQYF
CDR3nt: TGCGCCAGCAGTGAAGCAGGAGGCCTCGGGGAGACCCAGTACTTC

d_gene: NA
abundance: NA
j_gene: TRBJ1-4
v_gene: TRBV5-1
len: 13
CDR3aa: CASSGEGREKLFF
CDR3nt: TGCGCCAGCAGCGGGGAGGGAAGAGAAAAACTGTTTTTT

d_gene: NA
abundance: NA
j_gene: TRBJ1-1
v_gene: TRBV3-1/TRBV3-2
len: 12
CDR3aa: CASSRQNTEAFF
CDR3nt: TGTGCCAGCAGCCGACAGAACACTGAAGCTTTCTTT

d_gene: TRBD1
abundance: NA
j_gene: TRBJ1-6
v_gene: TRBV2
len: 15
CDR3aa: CASRAGTEYNSPLHF
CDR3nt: TGTGCCAGCAGGGCCGGGACAGAGTATAATTCACCCCTCCACTTT

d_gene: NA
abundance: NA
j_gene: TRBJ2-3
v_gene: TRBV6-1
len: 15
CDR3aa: CASSEGQSKTDTQYF
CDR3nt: TGTGCCAGCAGTGAAGGACAGAGCAAGACAGATACGCAGTATTTT

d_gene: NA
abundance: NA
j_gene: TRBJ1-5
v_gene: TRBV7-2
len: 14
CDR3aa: CASSMDSPGQPQHF
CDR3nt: TGTGCCAGCAGCATGGACAGTCCGGGGCAGCCCCAGCATTTT

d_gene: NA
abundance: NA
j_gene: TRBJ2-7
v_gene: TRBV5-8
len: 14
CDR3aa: CASSLDSTHYEQYF
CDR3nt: TGTGCCAGCAGCTTGGACAGTACGCACTACGAGCAGTACTTC

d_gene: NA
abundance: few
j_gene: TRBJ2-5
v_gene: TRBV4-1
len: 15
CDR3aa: CASSQAPGGSETQYF
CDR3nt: TGCGCCAGCAGCCAAGCACCAGGGGGGAGCGAGACCCAGTACTTC

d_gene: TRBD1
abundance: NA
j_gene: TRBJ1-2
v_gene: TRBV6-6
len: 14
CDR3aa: CASSVGQGPLGYTF
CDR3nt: TGTGCCAGCAGCGTGGGACAGGGCCCCCTTGGCTACACCTTC

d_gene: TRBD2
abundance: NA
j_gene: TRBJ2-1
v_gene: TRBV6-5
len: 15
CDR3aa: CASSTTSGSRNEQFF
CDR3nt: TGTGCCAGCAGTACCACTAGCGGGAGCAGGAATGAGCAGTTCTTC

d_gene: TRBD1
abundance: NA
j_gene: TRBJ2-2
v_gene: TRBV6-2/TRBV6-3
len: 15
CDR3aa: CASSLDRGGTGELFF
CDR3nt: TGTGCCAGCAGTTTGGACAGGGGGGGGACCGGGGAGCTGTTTTTT

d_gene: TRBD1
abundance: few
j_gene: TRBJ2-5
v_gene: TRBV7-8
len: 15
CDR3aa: CASSTRTGLEETQYF
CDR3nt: TGTGCCAGCAGCACCAGGACAGGTTTGGAGGAGACCCAGTACTTC

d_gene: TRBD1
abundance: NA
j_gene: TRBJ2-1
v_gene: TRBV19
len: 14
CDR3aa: CASSMGDRVNEQFF
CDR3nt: TGTGCCAGTAGTATGGGGGACAGGGTCAATGAGCAGTTCTTC

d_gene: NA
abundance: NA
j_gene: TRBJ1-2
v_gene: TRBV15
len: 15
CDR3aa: CATSRGGGGTYGYTF
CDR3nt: TGTGCCACCAGCAGAGGGGGCGGGGGAACCTATGGCTACACCTTC

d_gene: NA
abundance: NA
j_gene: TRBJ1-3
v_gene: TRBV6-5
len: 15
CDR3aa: CASSYGTSSGNTIYF
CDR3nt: TGTGCCAGCAGTTACGGGACAAGTTCTGGAAACACCATATATTTT

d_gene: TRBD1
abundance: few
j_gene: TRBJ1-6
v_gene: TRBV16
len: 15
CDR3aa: CASSQGDRVRSPLHF
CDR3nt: TGTGCCAGCAGCCAAGGGGACAGGGTCAGGTCACCCCTCCACTTT

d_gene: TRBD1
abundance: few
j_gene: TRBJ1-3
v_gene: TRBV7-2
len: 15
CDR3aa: CASSFMTGSGNTIYF
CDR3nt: TGTGCCAGCAGCTTCATGACAGGGTCTGGAAACACCATATATTTT

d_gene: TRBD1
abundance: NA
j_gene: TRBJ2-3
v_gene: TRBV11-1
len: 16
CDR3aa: CASSLGQGGDTDTQYF
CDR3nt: TGTGCCAGCAGCCTGGGACAGGGAGGGGACACAGATACGCAGTATTTT

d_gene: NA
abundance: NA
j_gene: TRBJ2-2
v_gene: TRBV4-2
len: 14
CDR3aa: CASSQDMGAGELFF
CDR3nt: TGTGCCAGCAGCCAAGATATGGGAGCCGGGGAGCTGTTTTTT

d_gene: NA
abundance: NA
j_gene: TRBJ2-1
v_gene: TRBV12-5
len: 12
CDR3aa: CASGFGDNEQFF
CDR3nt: TGTGCTAGTGGTTTCGGGGACAATGAGCAGTTCTTC

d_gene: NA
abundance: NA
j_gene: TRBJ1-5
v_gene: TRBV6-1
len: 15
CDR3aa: CASSESGFGNQPQHF
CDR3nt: TGTGCCAGCAGTGAATCGGGATTTGGCAATCAGCCCCAGCATTTT

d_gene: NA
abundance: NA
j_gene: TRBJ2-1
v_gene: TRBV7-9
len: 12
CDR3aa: CASSFSGNEQFF
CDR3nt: TGTGCCAGCAGCTTCTCCGGCAATGAGCAGTTCTTC

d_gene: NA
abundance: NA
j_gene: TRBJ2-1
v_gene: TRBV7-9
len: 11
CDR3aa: CASSVQNEQFF
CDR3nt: TGTGCCAGCAGCGTACAAAATGAGCAGTTCTTC

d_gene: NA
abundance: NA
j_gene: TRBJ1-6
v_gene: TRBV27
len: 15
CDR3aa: CASSLQGSYNSPLHF
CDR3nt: TGTGCCAGCAGTTTACAGGGCAGCTATAATTCACCCCTCCACTTT

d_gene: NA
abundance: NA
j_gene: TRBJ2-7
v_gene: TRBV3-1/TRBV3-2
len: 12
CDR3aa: CASSLGGYEQYF
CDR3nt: TGTGCCAGCAGTTTAGGGGGCTACGAGCAGTACTTC

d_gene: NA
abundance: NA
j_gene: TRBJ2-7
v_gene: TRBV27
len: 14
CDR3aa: CASSLLSGSAEQYF
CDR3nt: TGTGCCAGCAGCCTATTGTCGGGGAGTGCGGAGCAGTACTTC

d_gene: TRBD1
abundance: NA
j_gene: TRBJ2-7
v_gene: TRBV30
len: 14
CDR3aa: CAWSPTGGYYEQYF
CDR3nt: TGTGCCTGGAGTCCCACAGGGGGATACTACGAGCAGTACTTC

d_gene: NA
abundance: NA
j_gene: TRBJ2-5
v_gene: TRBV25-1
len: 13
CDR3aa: CASRVTGPETQYF
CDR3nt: TGTGCCAGCAGGGTAACAGGGCCAGAGACCCAGTACTTC

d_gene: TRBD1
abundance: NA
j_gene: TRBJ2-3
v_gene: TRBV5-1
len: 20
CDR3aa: CASSSNNPGQGLRTTDTQYF
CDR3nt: TGCGCCAGCAGCTCCAACAATCCGGGACAGGGACTAAGGACCACAGATACGCAGTATTTT

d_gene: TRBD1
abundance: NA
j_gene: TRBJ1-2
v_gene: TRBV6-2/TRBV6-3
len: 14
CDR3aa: CASSQGTGDYGYTF
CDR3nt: TGTGCCAGCAGCCAAGGGACAGGGGATTATGGCTACACCTTC

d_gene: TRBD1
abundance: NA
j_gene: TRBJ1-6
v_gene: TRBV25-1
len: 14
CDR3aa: CASSSGTVNSPLHF
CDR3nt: TGTGCCAGTTCCTCCGGGACAGTGAATTCACCCCTCCACTTT

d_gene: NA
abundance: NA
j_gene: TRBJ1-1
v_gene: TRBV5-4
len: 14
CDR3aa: CASSQGQLNTEAFF
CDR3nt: TGTGCCAGCAGCCAAGGACAGCTGAACACTGAAGCTTTCTTT

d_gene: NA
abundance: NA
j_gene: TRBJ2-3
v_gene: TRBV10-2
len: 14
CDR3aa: CASSGQVITDTQYF
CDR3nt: TGCGCCAGCAGTGGACAGGTGATCACAGATACGCAGTATTTT

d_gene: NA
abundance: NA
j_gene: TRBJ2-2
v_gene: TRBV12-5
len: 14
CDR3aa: CASGTLDSTGELFF
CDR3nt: TGTGCTAGTGGTACCCTCGACAGCACCGGGGAGCTGTTTTTT

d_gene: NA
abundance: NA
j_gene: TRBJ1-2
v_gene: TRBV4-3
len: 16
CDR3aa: CASSQEFRRANYGYTF
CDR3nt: TGCGCCAGCAGCCAAGAGTTCAGGAGGGCTAACTATGGCTACACCTTC

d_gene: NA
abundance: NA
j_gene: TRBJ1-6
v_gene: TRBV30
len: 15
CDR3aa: CAWTLRGGGNSPLHF
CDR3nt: TGTGCCTGGACCCTACGGGGAGGGGGTAATTCACCCCTCCACTTT

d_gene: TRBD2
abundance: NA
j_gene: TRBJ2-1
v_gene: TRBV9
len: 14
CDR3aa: CASSVAGGGNEQFF
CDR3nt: TGTGCCAGCAGCGTAGCGGGAGGGGGTAATGAGCAGTTCTTC

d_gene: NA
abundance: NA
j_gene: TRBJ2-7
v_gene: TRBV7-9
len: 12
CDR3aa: CASSLTSGEQYF
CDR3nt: TGTGCCAGCAGCTTAACCTCGGGCGAGCAGTACTTC

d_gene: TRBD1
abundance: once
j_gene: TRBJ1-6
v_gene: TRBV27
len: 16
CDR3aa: CASSLFPGGLNSPLHF
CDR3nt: TGTGCCAGCAGTTTATTCCCAGGGGGATTGAATTCACCCCTCCACTTT

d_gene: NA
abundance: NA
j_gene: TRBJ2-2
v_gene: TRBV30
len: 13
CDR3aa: CATTAGYTGELFF
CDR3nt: TGTGCGACAACGGCGGGGTACACCGGGGAGCTGTTTTTT

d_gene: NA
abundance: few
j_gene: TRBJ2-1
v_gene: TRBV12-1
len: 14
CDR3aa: CASSFTGGCNEQFF
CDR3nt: TGTGCCAGCAGCTTTACGGGGGGCTGCAATGAGCAGTTCTTC

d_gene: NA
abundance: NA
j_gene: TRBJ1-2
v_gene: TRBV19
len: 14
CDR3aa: CASSIDGRSAGYTF
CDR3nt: TGTGCCAGTAGTATAGATGGCCGTTCCGCTGGCTACACCTTC

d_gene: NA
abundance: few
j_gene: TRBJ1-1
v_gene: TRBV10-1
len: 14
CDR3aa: CASSGDQGRTEAFF
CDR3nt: TGCGCCAGCAGTGGAGACCAGGGCCGGACTGAAGCTTTCTTT

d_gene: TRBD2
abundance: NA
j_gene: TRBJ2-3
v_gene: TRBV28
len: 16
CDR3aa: CASSPTSGRRGDTQYF
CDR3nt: TGTGCCAGCTCCCCGACTAGCGGGAGAAGGGGAGATACGCAGTATTTT

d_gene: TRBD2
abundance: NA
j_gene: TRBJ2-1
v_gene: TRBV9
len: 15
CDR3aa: CASSILAGDNGEQFF
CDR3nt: TGTGCCAGCAGCATACTAGCGGGAGATAATGGTGAGCAGTTCTTC

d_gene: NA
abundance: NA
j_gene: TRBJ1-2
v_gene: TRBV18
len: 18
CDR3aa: CASSPLTPGQGRNYGYTF
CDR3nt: TGTGCCAGCTCACCACTGACCCCGGGGCAGGGGCGTAACTATGGCTACACCTTC

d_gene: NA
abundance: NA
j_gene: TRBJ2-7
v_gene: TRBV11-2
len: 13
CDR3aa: CASSLRGWYEQYF
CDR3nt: TGTGCCAGCAGCCTTCGGGGTTGGTACGAGCAGTACTTC

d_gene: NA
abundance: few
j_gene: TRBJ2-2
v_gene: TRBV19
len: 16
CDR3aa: CASTWTVTRNTGELFF
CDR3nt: TGTGCCAGTACCTGGACAGTAACAAGGAACACCGGGGAGCTGTTTTTT

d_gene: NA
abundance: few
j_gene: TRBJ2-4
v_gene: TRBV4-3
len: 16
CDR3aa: CASSQDSGKAKNIQYF
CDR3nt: TGCGCCAGCAGCCAAGATTCGGGAAAAGCCAAAAACATTCAGTACTTC

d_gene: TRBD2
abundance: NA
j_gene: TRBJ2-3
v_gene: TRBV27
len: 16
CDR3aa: CASSSWTSGTVDTQYF
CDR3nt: TGTGCCAGCAGTTCCTGGACTAGCGGGACGGTGGATACGCAGTATTTT

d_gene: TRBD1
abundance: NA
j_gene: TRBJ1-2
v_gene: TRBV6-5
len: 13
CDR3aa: CASGVTTGAGYTF
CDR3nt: TGTGCCAGCGGGGTAACGACAGGGGCTGGCTACACCTTC